This TCR beta chain is from a study of shared clonotypes between healthy human individuals. Whole-study results and caveats: Naive subsets usually exceeded memory subsets in estimated richness.

Concerning this clone itself: What it binds is unknown.

Caucasian adults living in Nashville, Tennessee, provided all samples. The repertoire was sequenced with immunoSEQ multiplex PCR; TCRdb's copy has only in-frame clones and lacks some. The repertoire holds roughly 2.4 million clones, with about 94% as singletons. This receptor was identified in a man in his late teens or twenties in good health. Sequencing was done on a sample of naive CD4+ T cells sorted from blood. Specified subset: CD45RA+ positively selected.

The CDR3 DNA follows: TGTGCCAGCAGCACGGACAGGGCGATCTACGAGCAGTACTTC. It encodes CASSTDRAIYEQYF. The chain combines TRBV7-9 with TRBJ2-7; TRBD1 matches at 8 bases. V was clipped by 5 bases and J by 3 bases; unmatched bases: 6. The CDR3 consists of 14 residues. Germline V gives CDR1 SEHNR, CDR2 FQNEAQ (reference sequence).